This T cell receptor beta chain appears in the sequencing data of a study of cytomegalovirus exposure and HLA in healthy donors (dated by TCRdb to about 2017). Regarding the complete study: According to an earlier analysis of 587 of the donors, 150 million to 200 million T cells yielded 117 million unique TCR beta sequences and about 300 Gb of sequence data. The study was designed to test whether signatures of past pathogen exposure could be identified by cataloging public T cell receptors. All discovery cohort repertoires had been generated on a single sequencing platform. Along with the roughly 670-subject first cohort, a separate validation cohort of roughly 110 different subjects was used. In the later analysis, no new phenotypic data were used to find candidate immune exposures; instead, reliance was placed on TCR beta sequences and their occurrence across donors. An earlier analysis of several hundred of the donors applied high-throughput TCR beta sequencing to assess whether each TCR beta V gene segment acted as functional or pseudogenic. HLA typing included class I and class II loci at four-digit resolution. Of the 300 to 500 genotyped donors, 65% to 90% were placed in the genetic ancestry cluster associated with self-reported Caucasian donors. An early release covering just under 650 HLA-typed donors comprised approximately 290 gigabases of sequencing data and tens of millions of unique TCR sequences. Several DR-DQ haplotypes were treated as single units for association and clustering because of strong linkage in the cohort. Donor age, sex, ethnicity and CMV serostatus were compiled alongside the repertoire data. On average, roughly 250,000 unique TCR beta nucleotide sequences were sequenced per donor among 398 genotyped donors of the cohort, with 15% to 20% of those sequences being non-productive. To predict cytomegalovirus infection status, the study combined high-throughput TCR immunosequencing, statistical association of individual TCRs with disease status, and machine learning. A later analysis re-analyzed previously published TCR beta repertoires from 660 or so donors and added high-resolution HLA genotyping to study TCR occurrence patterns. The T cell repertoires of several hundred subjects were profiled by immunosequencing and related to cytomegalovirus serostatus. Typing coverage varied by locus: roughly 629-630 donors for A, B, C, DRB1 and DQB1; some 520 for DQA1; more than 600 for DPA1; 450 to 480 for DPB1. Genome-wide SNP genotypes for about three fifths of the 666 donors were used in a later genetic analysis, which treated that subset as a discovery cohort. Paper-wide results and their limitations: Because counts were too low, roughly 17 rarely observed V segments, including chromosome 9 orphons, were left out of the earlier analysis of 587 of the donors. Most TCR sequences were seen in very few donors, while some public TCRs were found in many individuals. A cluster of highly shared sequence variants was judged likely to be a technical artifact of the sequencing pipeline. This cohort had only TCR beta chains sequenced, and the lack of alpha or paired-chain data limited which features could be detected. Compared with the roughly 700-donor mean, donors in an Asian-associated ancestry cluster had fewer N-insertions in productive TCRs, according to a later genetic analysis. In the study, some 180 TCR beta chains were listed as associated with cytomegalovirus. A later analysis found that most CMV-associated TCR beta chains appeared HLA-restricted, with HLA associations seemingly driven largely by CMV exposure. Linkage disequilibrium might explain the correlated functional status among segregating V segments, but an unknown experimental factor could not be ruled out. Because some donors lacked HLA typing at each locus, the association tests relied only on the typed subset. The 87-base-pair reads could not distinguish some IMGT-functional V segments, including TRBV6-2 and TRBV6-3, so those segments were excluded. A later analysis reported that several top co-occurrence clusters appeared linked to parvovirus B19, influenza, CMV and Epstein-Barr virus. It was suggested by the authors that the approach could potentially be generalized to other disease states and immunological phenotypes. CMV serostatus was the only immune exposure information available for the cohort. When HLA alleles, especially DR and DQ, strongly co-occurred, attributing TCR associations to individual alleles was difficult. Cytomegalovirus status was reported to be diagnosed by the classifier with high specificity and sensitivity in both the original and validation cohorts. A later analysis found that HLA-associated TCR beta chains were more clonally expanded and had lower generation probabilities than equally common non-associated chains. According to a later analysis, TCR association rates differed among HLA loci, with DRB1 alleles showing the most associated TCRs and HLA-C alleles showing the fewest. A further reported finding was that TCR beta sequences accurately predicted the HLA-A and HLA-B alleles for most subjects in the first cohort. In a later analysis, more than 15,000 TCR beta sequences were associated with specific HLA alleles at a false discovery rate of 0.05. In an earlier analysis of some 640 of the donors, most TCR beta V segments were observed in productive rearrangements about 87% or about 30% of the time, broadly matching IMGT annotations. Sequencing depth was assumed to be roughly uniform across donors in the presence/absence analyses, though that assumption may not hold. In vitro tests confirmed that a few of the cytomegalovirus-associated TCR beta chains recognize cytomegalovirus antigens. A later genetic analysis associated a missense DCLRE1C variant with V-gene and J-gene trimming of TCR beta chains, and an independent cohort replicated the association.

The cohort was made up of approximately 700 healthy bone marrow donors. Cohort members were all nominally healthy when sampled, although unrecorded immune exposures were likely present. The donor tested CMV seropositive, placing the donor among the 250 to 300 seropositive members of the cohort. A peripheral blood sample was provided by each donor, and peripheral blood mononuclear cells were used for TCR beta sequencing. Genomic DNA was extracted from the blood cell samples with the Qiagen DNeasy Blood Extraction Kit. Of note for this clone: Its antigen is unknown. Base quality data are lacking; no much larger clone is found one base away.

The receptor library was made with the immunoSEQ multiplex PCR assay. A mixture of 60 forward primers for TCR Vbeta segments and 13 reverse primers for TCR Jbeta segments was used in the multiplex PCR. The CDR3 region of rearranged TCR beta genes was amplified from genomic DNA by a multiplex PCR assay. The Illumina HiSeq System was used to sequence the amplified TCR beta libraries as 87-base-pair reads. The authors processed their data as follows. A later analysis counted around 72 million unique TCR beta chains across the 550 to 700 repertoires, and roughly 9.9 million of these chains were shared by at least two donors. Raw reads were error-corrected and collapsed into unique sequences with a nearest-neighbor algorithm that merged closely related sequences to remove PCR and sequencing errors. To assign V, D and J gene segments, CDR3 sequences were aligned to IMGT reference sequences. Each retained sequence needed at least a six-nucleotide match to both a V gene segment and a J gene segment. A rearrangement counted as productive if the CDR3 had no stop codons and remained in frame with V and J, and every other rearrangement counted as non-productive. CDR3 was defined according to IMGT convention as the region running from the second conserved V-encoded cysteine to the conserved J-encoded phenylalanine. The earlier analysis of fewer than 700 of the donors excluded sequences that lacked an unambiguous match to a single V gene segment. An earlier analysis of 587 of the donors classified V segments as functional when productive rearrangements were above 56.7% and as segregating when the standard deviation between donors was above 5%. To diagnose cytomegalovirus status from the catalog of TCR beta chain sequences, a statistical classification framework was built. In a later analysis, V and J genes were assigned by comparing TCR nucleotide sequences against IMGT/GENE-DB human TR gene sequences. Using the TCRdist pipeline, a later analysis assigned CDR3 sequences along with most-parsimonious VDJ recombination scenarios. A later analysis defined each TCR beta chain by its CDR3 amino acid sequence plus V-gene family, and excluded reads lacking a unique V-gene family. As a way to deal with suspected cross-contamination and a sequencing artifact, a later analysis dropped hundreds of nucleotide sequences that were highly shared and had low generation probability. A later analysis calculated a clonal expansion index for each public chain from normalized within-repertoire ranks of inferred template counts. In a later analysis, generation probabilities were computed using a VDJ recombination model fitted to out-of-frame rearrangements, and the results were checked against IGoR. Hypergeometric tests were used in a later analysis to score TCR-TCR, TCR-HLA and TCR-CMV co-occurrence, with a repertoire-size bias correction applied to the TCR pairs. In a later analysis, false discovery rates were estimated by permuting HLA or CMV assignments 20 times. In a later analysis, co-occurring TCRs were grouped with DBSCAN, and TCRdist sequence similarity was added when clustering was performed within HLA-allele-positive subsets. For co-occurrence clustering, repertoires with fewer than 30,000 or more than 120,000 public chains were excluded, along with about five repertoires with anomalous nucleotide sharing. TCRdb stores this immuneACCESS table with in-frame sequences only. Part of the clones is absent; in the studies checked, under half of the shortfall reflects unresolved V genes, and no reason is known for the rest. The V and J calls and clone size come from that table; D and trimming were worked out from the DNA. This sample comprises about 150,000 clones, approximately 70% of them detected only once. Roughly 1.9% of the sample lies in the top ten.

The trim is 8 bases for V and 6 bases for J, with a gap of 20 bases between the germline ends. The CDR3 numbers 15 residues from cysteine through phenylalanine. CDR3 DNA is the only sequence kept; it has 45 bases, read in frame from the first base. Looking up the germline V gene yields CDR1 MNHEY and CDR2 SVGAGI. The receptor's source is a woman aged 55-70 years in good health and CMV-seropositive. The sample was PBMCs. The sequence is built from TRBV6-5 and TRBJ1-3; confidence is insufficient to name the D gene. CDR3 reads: CASGPSGGNLNTIYF. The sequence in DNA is TGTGCCAGCGGCCCCTCGGGAGGAAACCTAAACACCATATATTTT.